The 6 T cell receptor beta chains below were found in one sample sequenced in a study of shared clonotypes between healthy human individuals. TCRdb's copy holds only in-frame clones and misses some; the assay was immunoSEQ multiplex PCR. Here the sample spans some 2,000,000 clones, around 95% being singletons. The sequencing sample was made of naive CD4+ T cells sorted from blood. Subset in this sample: CD45RA+ positively selected. These receptors were obtained from a man aged 18 to 30 in good health.

This chain joins TRBV10-3 and TRBJ2-1; 8 bases map to TRBD2. Germline CDR1 and CDR2: ENHRY and SYGVKD. Trimming removed 6 bases from V and 4 bases from J; junction bases left unmatched: 20. The CDR3 sequence is 19 residues long. The CDR3 nucleotides are TGTGCCATCAGCCCCGGGGGGGCCCTCCCCGTCCATCAATACAATGAGCAGTTCTTC. It encodes CAISPGGALPVHQYNEQFF.

The chain couples TRBV2 to TRBJ2-1; a weak D match, TRBD2 (7 bases). The CDR3 extends over 16 amino acids. CDR1 SNHLY and CDR2 FYNNEI come from the germline V gene. V was shortened by 1 base and J by 4 bases, with 14 bases between the two germline ends. CDR3 in DNA: TGTGCCAGCAGTGAAGAGGGGGGGGCACTATACAATGAGCAGTTCTTC. Residues: CASSEEGGALYNEQFF. Using reference TRBV2 and TRBJ2-1 for the parts outside the CDR3, the full variable domain is EPEVTQTPSHQVTQMGQEVILRCVPISNHLYFYWYRQILGQKVEFLVSFYNNEISEKSEIFDDQFSVERPDGSNFTLKIRSTKLEDSAMYFCASSEEGGALYNEQFFGPGTRLTVL.

The J gene is TRBJ1-2, the V gene TRBV7-2, with TRBD1 matching over 8 bases. The CDR3 is 18 amino acids. V was clipped by 6 bases and J by 6 bases; unmatched bases: 21. The germline CDR1 and CDR2 sequences are SGHTA and FQGNSA. The CDR3 loop is CASRKTGTGEGGENGYTF. The CDR3 region has the DNA TGTGCCAGCAGGAAAACCGGGACAGGTGAAGGTGGAGAGAATGGCTACACCTTC.

This rearrangement joins TRBV29-1 to TRBJ2-3; 7 bases fit TRBD1. Germline V gene sequence: CDR1 SQVTM, CDR2 ANQGSEA. With 4 bases clipped from V and 7 bases from J, the junction kept 8 bases outside the gene matches. This CDR3 has 13 amino acids. The CDR3 here is CSVADLRGNTQYF. CDR3 DNA: TGCAGCGTTGCAGACCTCAGGGGGAATACGCAGTATTTT.

Regarding this clone: The same CDR3 is also encoded by other DNA sequences in this sample. The gene calls are TRBV5-1 and TRBJ1-6; 9 bases align to TRBD1. The germline CDR1 and CDR2 sequences are SGHRS and YFSETQ. The CDR3 loop spans 14 amino acids. With V trimmed by 4 bases and J by 7 bases, 3 bases remained unmatched. CDR3 nucleotide sequence: TGCGCCAGCAGCAGAACAGGGGGCAATTCACCCCTCCACTTT. It specifies CASSRTGGNSPLHF.

This rearrangement joins TRBV28 to TRBJ1-1; D not certain. Germline V gene data show CDR1 as MDHEN and CDR2 as SYDVKM. Trimming cost V 2 bases and J 7 bases, with 8 bases left between them. This CDR3 contains 12 residues. CDR3 region: CASSLRWSEAFF. CDR3 DNA sequence: TGTGCCAGCAGTTTAAGGTGGAGTGAAGCTTTCTTT.